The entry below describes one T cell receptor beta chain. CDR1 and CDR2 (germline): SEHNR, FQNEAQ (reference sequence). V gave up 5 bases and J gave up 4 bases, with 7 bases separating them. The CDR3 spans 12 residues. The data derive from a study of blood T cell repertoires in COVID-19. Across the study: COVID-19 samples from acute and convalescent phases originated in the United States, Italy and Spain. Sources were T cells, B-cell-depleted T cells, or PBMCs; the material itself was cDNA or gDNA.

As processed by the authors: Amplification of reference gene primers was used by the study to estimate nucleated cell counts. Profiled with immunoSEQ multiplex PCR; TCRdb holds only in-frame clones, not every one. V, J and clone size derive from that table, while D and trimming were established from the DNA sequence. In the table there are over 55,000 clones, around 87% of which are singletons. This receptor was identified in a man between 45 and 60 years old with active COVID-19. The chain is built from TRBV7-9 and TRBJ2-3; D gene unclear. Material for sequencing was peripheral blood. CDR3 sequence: CASSPPPDTQYF. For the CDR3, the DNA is TGTGCCAGCAGCCCCCCTCCAGATACGCAGTATTTT.